The rows below give T cell receptor beta chains drawn from one sample of a study of cytomegalovirus exposure and HLA in healthy donors. Libraries were prepared by immunoSEQ multiplex PCR; TCRdb keeps only in-frame clonotypes and omits some of them. The sample holds approximately 160,000 clones, about 85% seen once. The sample was PBMCs. The origin of the receptors is a man aged 30-40 years in good health and CMV-seropositive. The CDR3 runs from the conserved cysteine through the conserved F or W. The order of the fields is clone size, V gene, D gene, J gene, CDR3 length, CDR3 protein, CDR3 DNA. D genes are given only for firm matches. Expanded clones get a size class; other rows say once, few or many, or leave the size out.

clone size: -
V gene: TRBV5-1
D gene: TRBD2
J gene: TRBJ2-1
CDR3 length: 15
CDR3 protein: CASSPNGLAGNEQFF
CDR3 DNA: TGCGCCAGCAGCCCGAACGGACTAGCGGGGAATGAGCAGTTCTTC

clone size: -
V gene: TRBV4-1
D gene: TRBD2
J gene: TRBJ2-1
CDR3 length: 17
CDR3 protein: CASSLEGAGGAYNEQFF
CDR3 DNA: TGCGCCAGCAGCCTGGAGGGTGCGGGGGGGGCCTACAATGAGCAGTTCTTC

clone size: -
V gene: TRBV4-2
D gene: TRBD2
J gene: TRBJ2-7
CDR3 length: 18
CDR3 protein: CASSQVLGSRGGTYEQYF
CDR3 DNA: TGTGCCAGCAGCCAAGTTCTGGGGTCGCGGGGGGGGACCTACGAGCAGTACTTC

clone size: -
V gene: TRBV5-1
D gene: -
J gene: TRBJ2-5
CDR3 length: 13
CDR3 protein: CASSLLSEETQYF
CDR3 DNA: TGCGCCAGCAGCTTGCTTTCGGAAGAGACCCAGTACTTC

clone size: -
V gene: TRBV6-5
D gene: -
J gene: TRBJ1-1
CDR3 length: 14
CDR3 protein: CASWGPYSVTEAFF
CDR3 DNA: TGTGCCAGCTGGGGGCCGTACAGCGTCACTGAAGCTTTCTTT

clone size: -
V gene: TRBV9
D gene: TRBD2
J gene: TRBJ2-3
CDR3 length: 17
CDR3 protein: CASSVGLAGATTDTQYF
CDR3 DNA: TGTGCCAGCAGCGTGGGACTAGCGGGGGCCACCACAGATACGCAGTATTTT

clone size: -
V gene: TRBV27
D gene: -
J gene: TRBJ2-1
CDR3 length: 15
CDR3 protein: CASSLRHSSYNEQFF
CDR3 DNA: TGTGCCAGCAGTTTACGACACAGCTCCTACAATGAGCAGTTCTTC

clone size: -
V gene: TRBV2
D gene: TRBD1
J gene: TRBJ2-7
CDR3 length: 12
CDR3 protein: CASSGQAYEQYF
CDR3 DNA: TGTGCCAGCAGCGGACAGGCCTACGAGCAGTACTTC

clone size: -
V gene: TRBV5-1
D gene: -
J gene: TRBJ2-1
CDR3 length: 15
CDR3 protein: CASRPQLIQGNEQFF
CDR3 DNA: TGCGCCAGCCGCCCACAACTGATTCAGGGTAATGAGCAGTTCTTC

clone size: few
V gene: TRBV19
D gene: -
J gene: TRBJ1-1
CDR3 length: 14
CDR3 protein: CATQRWAPNTEAFF
CDR3 DNA: TGTGCCACCCAAAGGTGGGCACCGAACACTGAAGCTTTCTTT

clone size: -
V gene: TRBV9
D gene: TRBD2
J gene: TRBJ2-1
CDR3 length: 13
CDR3 protein: CASSVLGRIEQFF
CDR3 DNA: TGTGCCAGCAGCGTTCTCGGGAGGATTGAGCAGTTCTTC

clone size: few
V gene: TRBV30
D gene: -
J gene: TRBJ1-2
CDR3 length: 14
CDR3 protein: CAWSVRVGDYGYTF
CDR3 DNA: TGTGCCTGGAGTGTACGAGTAGGGGACTATGGCTACACCTTC

clone size: -
V gene: TRBV2
D gene: TRBD1
J gene: TRBJ1-4
CDR3 length: 14
CDR3 protein: CASQRQGSREKLFF
CDR3 DNA: TGTGCCAGCCAGAGACAGGGGTCTCGTGAAAAACTGTTTTTT

clone size: -
V gene: TRBV4-3
D gene: -
J gene: TRBJ2-3
CDR3 length: 15
CDR3 protein: CASSQGSSGTDTQYF
CDR3 DNA: TGCGCCAGCAGCCAAGGGTCCAGTGGCACAGATACGCAGTATTTT

clone size: -
V gene: TRBV5-1
D gene: TRBD2
J gene: TRBJ2-7
CDR3 length: 14
CDR3 protein: CASRYGLATYEQYF
CDR3 DNA: TGCGCCAGCAGGTACGGACTAGCGACCTACGAGCAGTACTTC

clone size: -
V gene: TRBV4-2
D gene: -
J gene: TRBJ1-2
CDR3 length: 15
CDR3 protein: CASSQVSQNYYGYTF
CDR3 DNA: TGTGCCAGCAGCCAAGTTTCACAGAACTACTATGGCTACACCTTC

clone size: -
V gene: TRBV10-2
D gene: -
J gene: TRBJ1-2
CDR3 length: 16
CDR3 protein: CASSESPALGGQGYTF
CDR3 DNA: TGCGCCAGCAGTGAGAGCCCCGCGTTAGGGGGTCAAGGCTACACCTTC

clone size: few
V gene: TRBV27
D gene: -
J gene: TRBJ2-7
CDR3 length: 15
CDR3 protein: CASSSPFGGNNEQYF
CDR3 DNA: TGTGCCAGCAGCTCTCCCTTTGGAGGGAACAACGAGCAGTACTTC

clone size: -
V gene: TRBV30
D gene: -
J gene: TRBJ2-7
CDR3 length: 11
CDR3 protein: CAWSFRVEQYF
CDR3 DNA: TGTGCCTGGAGTTTCCGAGTCGAGCAGTACTTC

clone size: -
V gene: TRBV5-4
D gene: TRBD2
J gene: TRBJ2-3
CDR3 length: 17
CDR3 protein: CASSWLAGRGAADTQYF
CDR3 DNA: TGTGCCAGCAGCTGGCTAGCGGGGCGGGGGGCCGCAGATACGCAGTATTTT

clone size: -
V gene: TRBV6-5
D gene: -
J gene: TRBJ1-5
CDR3 length: 15
CDR3 protein: CASSNRVYGNQPQHF
CDR3 DNA: TGTGCCAGCAGCAACAGGGTTTATGGCAATCAGCCCCAGCATTTT

clone size: -
V gene: TRBV7-3
D gene: -
J gene: TRBJ2-3
CDR3 length: 11
CDR3 protein: CASSSQDTQYF
CDR3 DNA: TGTGCCAGCAGCTCCCAAGATACGCAGTATTTT

clone size: -
V gene: TRBV4-3
D gene: TRBD2
J gene: TRBJ2-1
CDR3 length: 15
CDR3 protein: CASSQDASGGYEQFF
CDR3 DNA: TGCGCCAGCAGCCAAGATGCAAGCGGGGGGTATGAGCAGTTCTTC

clone size: many
V gene: TRBV6-5
D gene: TRBD2
J gene: TRBJ2-3
CDR3 length: 16
CDR3 protein: CASSYGRGGFTDTQYF
CDR3 DNA: TGTGCCAGCAGTTACGGGCGGGGGGGCTTCACAGATACGCAGTATTTT

clone size: -
V gene: TRBV5-1
D gene: TRBD2
J gene: TRBJ2-3
CDR3 length: 15
CDR3 protein: CASSLDGGSADTQYF
CDR3 DNA: TGCGCCAGCAGCTTGGACGGGGGGTCGGCAGATACGCAGTATTTT

clone size: -
V gene: TRBV19
D gene: TRBD1
J gene: TRBJ2-5
CDR3 length: 15
CDR3 protein: CASSRSRQGAETQYF
CDR3 DNA: TGTGCCAGTAGTAGATCCCGACAGGGGGCGGAGACCCAGTACTTC

clone size: -
V gene: TRBV9
D gene: -
J gene: TRBJ1-2
CDR3 length: 13
CDR3 protein: CASSVDQVRGYTF
CDR3 DNA: TGTGCCAGCAGCGTAGACCAGGTTCGTGGCTACACCTTC